This entry features one T cell receptor beta chain sequence. Its antigen is undetermined. Repertoires were generated with immunoSEQ multiplex PCR, while TCRdb's copy carries only in-frame clones and drops some. The profile shows 95,000 to 150,000 clones, around 87% of them singletons. The sample is drawn from a study of T cell responses to AZD1222 COVID-19 vaccine. Germline V gene lookup returns CDR1 MNHEY and CDR2 SMNVEV (reference sequence). The CDR3 length is 16 residues. Unmatched junction bases numbered 6, after V lost 5 bases and J lost 2 bases. Study findings and constraints: Recipients of AZD1222 seropositive at baseline numbered only 5 or 6.

The receptor comes from an adult in good health. This specimen consisted of peripheral blood, obtained on day 0 of AZD1222 vaccination. This sequence joins TRBV27 and TRBJ1-2; the match to TRBD1 covers 12 bases. The CDR3 sequence: CASSPGTGGLNYGYTF. The CDR3 DNA follows: TGTGCCAGCAGTCCCGGGACAGGGGGCTTAAACTATGGCTACACCTTC.